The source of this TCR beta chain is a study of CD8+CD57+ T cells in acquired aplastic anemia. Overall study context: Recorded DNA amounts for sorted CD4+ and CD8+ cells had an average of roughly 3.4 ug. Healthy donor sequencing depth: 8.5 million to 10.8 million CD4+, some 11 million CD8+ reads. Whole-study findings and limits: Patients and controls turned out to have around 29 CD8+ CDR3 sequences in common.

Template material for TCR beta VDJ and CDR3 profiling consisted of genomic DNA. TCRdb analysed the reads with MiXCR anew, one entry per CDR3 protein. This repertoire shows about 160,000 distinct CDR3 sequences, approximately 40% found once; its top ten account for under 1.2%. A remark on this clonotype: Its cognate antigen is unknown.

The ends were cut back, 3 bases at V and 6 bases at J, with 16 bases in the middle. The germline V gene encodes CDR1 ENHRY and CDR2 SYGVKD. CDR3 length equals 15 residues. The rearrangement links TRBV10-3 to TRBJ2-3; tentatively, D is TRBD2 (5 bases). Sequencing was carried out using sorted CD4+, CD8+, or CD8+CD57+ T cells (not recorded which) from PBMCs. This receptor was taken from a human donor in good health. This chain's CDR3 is CAISESSAAGDTQYF. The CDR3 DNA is TGTGCCATCAGTGAATCCAGCGCGGCGGGTGATACGCAGTATTTT.